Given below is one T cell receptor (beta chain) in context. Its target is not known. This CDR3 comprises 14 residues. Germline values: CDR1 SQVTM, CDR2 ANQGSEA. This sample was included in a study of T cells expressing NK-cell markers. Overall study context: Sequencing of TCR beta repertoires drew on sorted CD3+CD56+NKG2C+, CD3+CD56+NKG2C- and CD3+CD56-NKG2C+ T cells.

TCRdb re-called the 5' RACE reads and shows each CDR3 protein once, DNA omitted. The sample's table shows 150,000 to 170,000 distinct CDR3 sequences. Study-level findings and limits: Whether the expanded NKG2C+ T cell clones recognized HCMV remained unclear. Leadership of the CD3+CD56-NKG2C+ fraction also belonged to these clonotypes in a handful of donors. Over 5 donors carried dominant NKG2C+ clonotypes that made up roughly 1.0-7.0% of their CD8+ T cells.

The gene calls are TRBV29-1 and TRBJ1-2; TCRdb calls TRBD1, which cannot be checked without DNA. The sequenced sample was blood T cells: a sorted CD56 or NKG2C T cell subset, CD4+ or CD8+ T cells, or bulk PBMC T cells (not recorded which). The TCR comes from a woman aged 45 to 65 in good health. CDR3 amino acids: CSVEDFGGNYGYTF.